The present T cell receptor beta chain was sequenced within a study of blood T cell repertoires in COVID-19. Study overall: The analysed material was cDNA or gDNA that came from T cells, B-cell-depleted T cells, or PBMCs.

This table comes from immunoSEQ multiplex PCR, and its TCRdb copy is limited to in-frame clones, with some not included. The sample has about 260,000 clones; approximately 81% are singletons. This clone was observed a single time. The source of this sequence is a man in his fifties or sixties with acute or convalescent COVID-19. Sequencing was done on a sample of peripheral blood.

The CDR3 DNA follows: TGTGCCAGCAGACCAGGTAGGAGCAATCAGCCCCAGCATTTT. Protein sequence: CASRPGRSNQPQHF. The chain carries TRBV28 and TRBJ1-5; D call uncertain. Germline values: CDR1 MDHEN, CDR2 SYDVKM. The CDR3 is 14 residues long. Deletions cut 6 bases from V and 1 base from J, with 10 bases between.